This T cell receptor (beta chain) was captured in a study of shared clonotypes between healthy human individuals (dated by TCRdb to about 2020). In the study overall: The cohort comprised a couple of women and three men aged 18 to 49 years. Libraries were prepared and TCR repertoires were sequenced by different laboratories using diverse techniques, in order to increase sequencing depth and limit assay-specific biases. The study deeply sequenced blood TCR repertoires of five healthy adults to estimate repertoire size and the extent of clonotype sharing between individuals. Per donor, leukapheresis produced somewhere between about 0.8 and 9.5 billion PBMCs. Per donor, three plates each were used for CD4 naive and CD4 memory, two for CD8 naive, and one for CD8 memory.

Taken from cysteine to phenylalanine, the CDR3 has 16 residues. Only the CDR3 part of the read is kept: 48 bases, read in frame from the first base. In the germline V gene, CDR1 corresponds to SGHRS and CDR2 to YFSETQ. The junction carries 11 bases between V and J, which are trimmed by 0 bases and 0 bases respectively. The donors were healthy, HIV-negative adults who had no recently reported acute infections or vaccinations. Every donor was a Caucasian adult living in Nashville, Tennessee, USA. Magnetic negative selection was used to enrich CD4+ T cells, after which naive cells were positively selected on CD45RA and the negative fraction became the memory subset. Blood was collected by leukapheresis, and PBMCs were isolated by Ficoll-Histopaque density gradient centrifugation and then cryopreserved in liquid nitrogen vapor phase. Analytical flow cytometry was used to check the purity and quantity of every magnetically sorted T cell population. Genomic DNA was isolated from each sorted fraction and quantified by UV absorbance on a Nanodrop 2000c.

Remarks on this clone: Its specific antigen is unknown. It has no much larger one-base neighbor in the sample; base qualities were not kept.

Using the deep immunoSEQ assay, TCR CDR3 regions were amplified from genomic DNA by multiplex PCR. For each cell subset, the extracted genomic DNA was distributed evenly across all wells of several immunoSEQ 96-well plates, and each plate served as one replicate. For sorted subsets, approximately 200 ng of genomic DNA, equivalent to roughly 30,000 T cell genomes, went into each replicate PCR. Purified libraries were quantified with a Qubit 3.0 fluorometer, sized on a Bioanalyzer 2100, and re-quantified with the KAPA Library Quantification kit. A separate single-read 150-cycle Illumina NextSeq 550 flow cell was used to sequence each immunoSEQ 96-well plate. The authors' analysis ran thus. Because the immunoSEQ output held only junctional sequences and lacked quality scores, the filtering could not match the filtering applied to full-length reads. Sequences were annotated with PyIR, a Python wrapper for IgBLAST v1.9, and V/J genes and CDR3 were assigned using IMGT germline references. Any read was removed if the V/J assignment was weak (E-value above 1e-6), the CDR3 was missing, or the read contained stop codons, out-of-frame junctions, or ambiguous translated residues. V3J clonotypes were defined as sequences sharing an identical inferred V gene, J gene, and CDR3 amino acid sequence. Percentage overlap between repertoires was computed as shared unique clonotypes divided by the size of the smaller repertoire. Richness of each repertoire was evaluated using RTK rarefaction, the Chao1 estimator, and Recon v2.1 estimates of unobserved clonotypes. Generation probabilities for all TCRbeta clonotypes obtained by the gDNA method from a handful of donors were computed using OLGA. TCRdb retrieved this table from immuneACCESS and kept in-frame rearrangements only. Not all clones are present; in checked studies, unresolved V genes account for under half, and no reason is known for the remainder. D and trimming come from the DNA, and the V and J calls and clone size come from that table. The table for this sample lists 980,000 or so clones; 70% to 85% of them were counted only once. The ten largest clones add up to 1.5% of the sample.

General conclusions and limits of the study: About 5% of naive CD4, 3.5% of naive CD8, 2.3% of memory CD4, and about 0.4% of memory CD8 clonotypes were shared across several donors. Pairwise subsampling indicated that sequencing depth was expected to affect the degree of clonotype sharing among donors. Larger estimated clonotype richness was generally found for naive subsets than for memory subsets. Clonotypes shared by all four sorted-subset donors showed higher generation probabilities than non-shared clonotypes. Even with the large sequencing depth, rarefaction of the sorted-subset datasets indicated that sequencing was incomplete. Sampling was restricted to blood, and TCR repertoires in tissue are likely to differ from TCR repertoires in blood. The small number of donors limited the genetic and exposure-history diversity represented.

The TCR sequence derives from a man younger than 30 in good health. Sample: memory CD4+ T cells sorted from blood. The label giving this sample's cell subset or site can be read as: CD45RA-negative fraction. Recombination connected TRBV5-1 to TRBJ2-3, with no reliable assignment of the D segment. The CDR3 reads CASSLGGPPSTDTQYF. The nucleotide sequence reads TGCGCCAGCAGCTTGGGTGGACCACCTAGCACAGATACGCAGTATTTT.